The clone carrying this T cell receptor (beta chain) was counted ten times or more. Its specificity is unknown. This sample is part of a study of CD8 T cells in ankylosing spondylitis. TCRdb processed the 5' RACE reads anew with MiXCR; each CDR3 protein has one entry. Altogether hundreds of thousands of distinct CDR3 sequences are present, 10% to 15% being singletons, with the ten largest covering under 0.6%. Findings of the study overall: Apparently characteristic of ankylosing spondylitis blood was a TCR beta motif (about eight highly homologous variants).

CDR1 and CDR2 (germline): SQVTM, ANQGSEA. This CDR3 has 16 residues. Trimming took off 0 bases at V and 0 bases at J, with 12 bases between the two ends. This sequence joins TRBV29-1 and TRBJ2-1; maybe TRBD2 (5 bases). The source of this sequence is a male donor with ankylosing spondylitis. The sample was blood, either unsorted or a sorted T cell fraction (not recorded which). The CDR3 sequence: CSVEDVAPSSYNEQFF. For the CDR3, the DNA is TGCAGCGTTGAAGACGTAGCGCCGAGCTCCTACAATGAGCAGTTCTTC.